The rows below give T cell receptor beta chains drawn from one sample of a study of blood T cell repertoires in COVID-19. This table comes from immunoSEQ multiplex PCR, and its TCRdb copy is limited to in-frame clones, with some not included. The table lists over 150,000 clones, roughly four fifths of them singletons. The sequencing sample was made of PBMCs or T cells enriched from blood (not recorded which). The receptors come from a man aged 50 to 59 who had recovered from COVID-19. The CDR3 runs from the conserved cysteine through the conserved F or W. D genes are given only for firm matches. Rows give clone size only sometimes, using once, few, many, or a class for an expanded clone.

D: .
size: .
J: TRBJ2-1
length: 13
V: TRBV11-2
DNA: TGTGCCAGCAGCTTAGAGCCCAGGCGATATTGGGTCTTC
CDR3: CASSLEPRRYWVF

D: .
size: few
J: TRBJ1-6
length: 14
V: TRBV2
DNA: TGTGCCAGCAGTGCCGAACAGGTTAATTCACCCCTCCACTTT
CDR3: CASSAEQVNSPLHF

D: .
size: few
J: TRBJ2-3
length: 16
V: TRBV4-2
DNA: TGTGCCAGCAGCCAGGCCGGGGAAGCGGGCACAGATACGCAGTATTTT
CDR3: CASSQAGEAGTDTQYF

D: TRBD1
size: .
J: TRBJ1-6
length: 17
V: TRBV4-1
DNA: TGCGCCAGCAGCCTAAGTCCCGGGACAGGGGGTTGGGCACCCCTCCACTTT
CDR3: CASSLSPGTGGWAPLHF

D: TRBD1
size: .
J: TRBJ1-1
length: 14
V: TRBV30
DNA: TGTGCCTGGACCCCGGGACAGGGAAACACTGAAGCTTTCTTT
CDR3: CAWTPGQGNTEAFF

D: TRBD2
size: .
J: TRBJ2-7
length: 15
V: TRBV6-5
DNA: TGTGCCAGCAGCTATATAGCGGGGGGGTCCTACGAGCAGTACTTC
CDR3: CASSYIAGGSYEQYF

D: TRBD1
size: .
J: TRBJ1-2
length: 15
V: TRBV27
DNA: TGTGCCAGCAGCCCCGGGACAGGGGCGGCCTATGGCTACACCTTC
CDR3: CASSPGTGAAYGYTF

D: TRBD2
size: .
J: TRBJ2-7
length: 17
V: TRBV7-2
DNA: TGTGCCAGCAGCCGCCGGACTAGCGGGGGGGCGGTATACGAGCAGTACTTC
CDR3: CASSRRTSGGAVYEQYF

D: .
size: .
J: TRBJ1-5
length: 13
V: TRBV27
DNA: TGTGCCAGCAGTCTACTCCCAGACTTTCCCCAGCATTTT
CDR3: CASSLLPDFPQHF

D: .
size: .
J: TRBJ1-4
length: 15
V: TRBV28
DNA: TGTGCCAGCAGTATAACGACAGGCTTAGGGGAAAAACTGTTTTTT
CDR3: CASSITTGLGEKLFF

D: .
size: .
J: TRBJ1-5
length: 13
V: TRBV6-6
DNA: TGTGCCAGCAGTTACGACTTCGATCAGCCCCAGCATTTT
CDR3: CASSYDFDQPQHF

D: TRBD2
size: .
J: TRBJ2-5
length: 16
V: TRBV14
DNA: TGTGCCAGCAGCCAAGAGGGACTAGCGGACCAAGAGACCCAGTACTTC
CDR3: CASSQEGLADQETQYF

D: TRBD2
size: .
J: TRBJ2-1
length: 17
V: TRBV5-5
DNA: TGTGCCAGCAGCACCGGACTAGCGGGGGGGCCGAGCAATGAGCAGTTCTTC
CDR3: CASSTGLAGGPSNEQFF

D: TRBD1
size: .
J: TRBJ2-1
length: 16
V: TRBV4-1
DNA: TGCGCCAGCAGCCAATCGACAGGGATTGCCTACAATGAGCAGTTCTTC
CDR3: CASSQSTGIAYNEQFF

D: TRBD1
size: .
J: TRBJ2-7
length: 13
V: TRBV7-6
DNA: TGTGCCAGCAGCTTAAGGGGGCCCCACGAGCAGTACTTC
CDR3: CASSLRGPHEQYF

D: TRBD2
size: .
J: TRBJ2-5
length: 14
V: TRBV27
DNA: TGTGCCAGCAGTCCCCTCTCTAGCGGAGAGACCCAGTACTTC
CDR3: CASSPLSSGETQYF

D: .
size: .
J: TRBJ1-2
length: 15
V: TRBV27
DNA: TGTGCCAGCAGTTTAGAGGGGGGGTCAGGCGATGGCTACACCTTC
CDR3: CASSLEGGSGDGYTF

D: .
size: .
J: TRBJ1-2
length: 15
V: TRBV5-1
DNA: TGCGCCAGCAGCTGGGGTGCGGGGGCGCTTCCCGGCTACACCTTC
CDR3: CASSWGAGALPGYTF

D: .
size: .
J: TRBJ1-1
length: 13
V: TRBV19
DNA: TGTGCCAGTAGTATAGGTCGGGACACTGAAGCTTTCTTT
CDR3: CASSIGRDTEAFF

D: .
size: .
J: TRBJ1-6
length: 12
V: TRBV4-1
DNA: TGCGCCAGCAGCCAAGTCAGGGGATCCCTCCACTTT
CDR3: CASSQVRGSLHF

D: TRBD1
size: .
J: TRBJ2-7
length: 15
V: TRBV5-6
DNA: TGTGCCAGCAGCACGGGACAGGGGGCAGGTGAAGAGCAGTACTTC
CDR3: CASSTGQGAGEEQYF

D: TRBD1
size: .
J: TRBJ1-6
length: 16
V: TRBV14
DNA: TGTGCCAGCAGCTCTAGGGGGACAGGGCACGTTTCGCCCCTCCACTTT
CDR3: CASSSRGTGHVSPLHF

D: .
size: .
J: TRBJ1-1
length: 13
V: TRBV7-2
DNA: TGTGCCAGCAGCAACAGGGCGAACACTGAAGCTTTCTTT
CDR3: CASSNRANTEAFF

D: .
size: .
J: TRBJ1-1
length: 13
V: TRBV5-1
DNA: TGCGCCAGCAGCGCCAGGGGTTATGTTGAAGCTTTCTTT
CDR3: CASSARGYVEAFF

D: .
size: few
J: TRBJ2-3
length: 15
V: TRBV7-3
DNA: TGTGCCAGCACCGAAAGTGGGGGGACGTCAGATACGCAGTATTTT
CDR3: CASTESGGTSDTQYF

D: .
size: few
J: TRBJ1-1
length: 15
V: TRBV10-3
DNA: TGTGCCATCAGTGAGGACAGCACCATGAACACTGAAGCTTTCTTT
CDR3: CAISEDSTMNTEAFF

D: .
size: .
J: TRBJ2-1
length: 14
V: TRBV5-1
DNA: TGCGCCAGCAGCTTGATCCCTAGCGCGGAGGGTTGGTTCTTC
CDR3: CASSLIPSAEGWFF

D: .
size: few
J: TRBJ1-3
length: 18
V: TRBV7-2
DNA: TGTGCCAGCAGCTTAGCGGGTTCCAGGTCGTACTCTGGAAACACCATATATTTT
CDR3: CASSLAGSRSYSGNTIYF

D: .
size: .
J: TRBJ1-1
length: 16
V: TRBV4-2
DNA: TGTGCCAGCAGCCAAGAGTCGGGGAGTATGAACACTGAAGCTTTCTTT
CDR3: CASSQESGSMNTEAFF

D: .
size: few
J: TRBJ1-5
length: 13
V: TRBV2
DNA: TGTGCCAGCAGGGGGGAGGCCAGTCAGCCCCAGCATTTT
CDR3: CASRGEASQPQHF

D: .
size: .
J: TRBJ2-2
length: 15
V: TRBV7-2
DNA: TGTGCCAGCAGCTTAGGGGGGGCGAACACCGGGGAGCTGTTTTTT
CDR3: CASSLGGANTGELFF